The clone carrying this T cell receptor beta chain ranks as medium-sized. The data were taken from a study of neoadjuvant anti-PD-1 for oral cavity cancer. About the study: Before surgery, most patients got three to four biweekly 3 mg/kg nivolumab doses.

This CDR3 region has 13 residues. Germline V gene sequence: CDR1 LNHNV, CDR2 YYDKDF (reference sequence). J was trimmed by 7 bases and V by 7 bases; bases with no gene match: 5. Survey sequencing of tumors mostly used roughly 5 ug DNA, two replicates. TCRdb keeps only in-frame clones here, not all; method: immunoSEQ multiplex PCR. The sample shows 6,500 to 8,500 clones, around 50% of them seen only once. This TCR was sampled from a person between 40 and 85 years old with oral cavity squamous cell carcinoma. The specimen comprised tumor tissue, sampled before nivolumab (anti-PD-1) treatment. This sequence joins TRBV15 and TRBJ2-7; 12 bases match TRBD2. The CDR3: CATKLAGGWEQYF. CDR3 nucleotide sequence: TGTGCCACCAAACTAGCGGGAGGTTGGGAGCAGTACTTC.